The 16 T cell receptor beta chains reported below all come from one sample, sequenced in a study of blood T cells in healthy people across ages. For the second PCR, which ran for about 7 to 11 cycles, a sample-barcoded 5' primer and a J-beta primer mix were used. TCRdb re-called the 5' RACE reads through MiXCR, storing one row per CDR3 protein. Of roughly 720,000 distinct CDR3 sequences in the sample, 40% to 65% were seen once. The material sequenced was blood. The receptors stem from a man older than 75 in good health.

V is TRBV13 and J is TRBJ2-7; tentatively, D is TRBD2 (6 bases). TRBJ2-5 explains the end of the DNA better; the J call may be wrong. The CDR3 has 12 residues. Germline CDR1 is PRHDT and CDR2 is FYEKMQ (reference sequence). The CDR3 DNA sequence: TGTGCCAGCAATGTCGCGGGGGAGACCCAGTACTTC. This translates into CASNVAGETQYF.

This clonotype was seen more than once but under ten times. This chain uses TRBV5-5 with TRBJ1-2; the D is unclear. This CDR3 region has 15 residues. Deletions cut 4 bases from V and 8 bases from J, with 21 bases between. The germline V gene has CDR1 SGHKS and CDR2 YYEKEE (reference sequence). Here the CDR3 reads CASSLKPSLAAGYTF. The CDR3 region has the DNA TGTGCCAGCAGCCTCAAACCTTCTCTGGCGGCGGGCTACACCTTC. Full variable domain (missing parts from reference TRBV5-5 and TRBJ1-2): DAGVTQSPTHLIKTRGQQVTLRCSPISGHKSVSWYQQVLGQGPQFIFQYYEKEERGRGNFPDRFSARQFPNYSSELNVNALLLGDSALYLCASSLKPSLAAGYTFGSGTRLTVV.

The chain is built from TRBV12-3 or TRBV12-4 and TRBJ2-5; D remains unclear. The CDR3 consists of 13 residues. The V gene lost 7 bases and the J gene lost 5 bases, with 14 bases spanning the gap. The CDR3 region is CASNLVAGETQYF. CDR3 bases: TGTGCCAGCAACTTGGTAGCCGGGGAGACCCAGTACTTC.

This clonotype was observed once. This chain connects TRBV6-5 to TRBJ1-1; possibly TRBD1 for D (5 bases). The V end lost 1 base, the J end lost 4 bases, and 13 bases lay between the germline ends. CDR1 is MNHEY and CDR2 is SVGAGI in the germline V gene. This CDR3 has 15 amino acids. DNA of the CDR3: TGTGCCAGCAGTTACTATAGACAGACCTTCACTGAAGCTTTCTTT. Amino acid sequence: CASSYYRQTFTEAFF.

This clonotype was counted once. The CDR3 protein is CASSQNGLAGGYEQYF. In DNA, the CDR3 is TGTGCCAGCAGCCAAAATGGACTAGCGGGAGGCTACGAGCAGTACTTC. The chain is built from TRBV3-1 and TRBJ2-7, with 14 bases lining up with TRBD2. Germline CDR1 and CDR2: LGHDT and YNNKEL (reference sequence). This CDR3 contains 16 residues. V trimming: 2 bases; J trimming: 3 bases; junction bases outside the gene matches: 3.

This clonotype showed up just a few times. V is TRBV20-1 and J is TRBJ2-7; 14 positions match TRBD2. Germline lookup yields CDR1 DFQATT and CDR2 SNEGSKA (reference sequence). The CDR3 has 17 residues. V was pared by 5 bases and J by 6 bases, with 15 bases of the junction left unmatched. The CDR3 is CSAYGLAGGPLFGEQYF. The CDR3 nucleotides are TGCAGTGCTTACGGACTAGCGGGAGGACCTCTATTTGGCGAGCAGTACTTC.

This clonotype was found once. The chain carries TRBV7-8 and TRBJ2-4, with 15 bases matching TRBD2. The J call may be wrong; the DNA end is better matched by TRBJ2-7. The CDR3 runs 16 residues. Germline CDR1 reads SGHVS; CDR2 reads FQNEAQ. The CDR3 bases are TGTGCCAGCAGCTCCGGGACTAGCGGGAGGAACCGCGAGCAGTACTTC. It is translated as CASSSGTSGRNREQYF.

This clonotype was counted ten times or more. The gene calls are TRBV10-3 and TRBJ2-5; the D gene is possibly TRBD2 (5 bases). The CDR3 sequence is 13 residues long. V was trimmed by 6 bases and J by 2 bases, leaving 10 bases between them. CDR1 and CDR2 (germline): ENHRY, SYGVKD. Here the CDR3 DNA reads TGTGCCATCAGCCTCCGGGATCAAGAGACCCAGTACTTC. It is translated as CAISLRDQETQYF.

The V and J genes are TRBV7-2 and TRBJ2-4; no definite D call. Looked up from germline, CDR1 is SGHTA and CDR2 is FQGNSA. The CDR3 sequence is 13 residues long. V lost 5 bases to trimming and J lost 8 bases, with 13 bases between them. The CDR3 DNA is TGTGCCAGCAGCACCGATGCCGCGGACATTCAGTACTTC. This codes for CASSTDAADIQYF.

The rearrangement joins TRBV11-2 to TRBJ1-1; no clear D gene. The V gene lost 3 bases and the J gene lost 1 base, with 9 bases spanning the gap. CDR1 is SGHAT and CDR2 is FQNNGV in the germline V gene. The CDR3 is made up of 14 amino acids. This CDR3 reads CASSLARQNTEAFF. CDR3 DNA: TGTGCCAGCAGCTTGGCCCGACAGAACACTGAAGCTTTCTTT.

V and J are TRBV7-2 and TRBJ1-6; possibly TRBD1 for D (6 bases). Germline V gene sequence: CDR1 SGHTA, CDR2 FQGNSA. V was clipped by 3 bases and J by 10 bases, with 22 bases between them. The CDR3 has 17 amino acids. The CDR3: CASSFHIVGTRESPLHF. The CDR3 DNA follows: TGTGCCAGCAGCTTTCATATTGTCGGGACAAGGGAATCACCCCTCCACTTT.

This clonotype occurred many times. This sequence joins TRBV5-1 and TRBJ2-1; D not certain. Germline values: CDR1 SGHRS, CDR2 YFSETQ. V lost 1 base and J lost 2, with 4 bases in between. The CDR3 totals 13 residues. CDR3 in amino acids: CASSLNPYNEQFF. The CDR3 DNA reads TGCGCCAGCAGCTTGAACCCCTACAATGAGCAGTTCTTC. Using reference TRBV5-1 and TRBJ2-1 for the parts outside the CDR3, the full variable domain is KAGVTQTPRYLIKTRGQQVTLSCSPISGHRSVSWYQQTPGQGLQFLFEYFSETQRNKGNFPGRFSGRQFSNSRSEMNVSTLELGDSALYLCASSLNPYNEQFFGPGTRLTVL.

This clonotype occurred once. The V gene is TRBV24-1, the J gene TRBJ2-1; 9 bases are a match to TRBD2. The CDR3 has 16 residues. Germline V gene lookup returns CDR1 KGHDR and CDR2 SFDVKD. V was pared by 5 bases and J by 6 bases, with 10 bases of the junction left unmatched. The CDR3 is CATSGGVTSGANEQFF. In DNA, the CDR3 is TGTGCCACCAGTGGTGGGGTGACTAGCGGAGCCAATGAGCAGTTCTTC.

The chain combines TRBV5-1 with TRBJ2-3, with TRBD1 as a possible D gene (6 bases). This CDR3 is built from 15 residues. Trimming cost V 4 bases and J 1 base, with 13 bases left between them. The germline CDR1 and CDR2 sequences are SGHRS and YFSETQ. The CDR3 reads CASSVTGWGTDTQYF. The CDR3 DNA reads TGCGCCAGCAGCGTTACAGGGTGGGGCACAGATACGCAGTATTTT.

The rearrangement uses TRBV9 and TRBJ1-6, with TRBD1 as a possible D gene (5 bases). Trimming stripped 4 bases from V and 10 bases from J, with 15 bases between. CDR1 is SGDLS and CDR2 is YYNGEE in the germline V gene. The length of the CDR3 is 14 residues. The CDR3 coding sequence is TGTGCCAGCAGCCCGAGAGGGGTTGGATCACCCCTCCACTTT. It is translated as CASSPRGVGSPLHF.

The DNA for the CDR3 is TGTGCCATCAGTGAGCCCTCCGAGGGGGAGACCCAGTACTTC. It codes for CAISEPSEGETQYF. The chain links TRBV10-3 to TRBJ2-7; D is perhaps TRBD1 or TRBD2 (5 bases each). The J call may be wrong; the DNA end is better matched by TRBJ2-5. The CDR3 sequence is 14 residues long. CDR1 is ENHRY, CDR2 SYGVKD, per germline.